The subject of this entry is one T cell receptor beta chain. Its antigen is unknown. No much larger clonotype is one base removed from it; base qualities were not supplied. The data stem from a study of T cells after somatic rescue of genetic block (dated by TCRdb to 2020 to 2022). Study-wide context: The study assessed how robust, over the long term, a T-cell system was when the system had developed through somatic rescue of a genetic block in T-cell development.

The method was the immunoSEQ multiplex PCR assay. What TCRdb holds here is the immuneACCESS table cut down to in-frame rearrangements. Part of the clones is not present; checked against another copy, under half of the missing clones reflect an unresolved V gene, and the others are unexplained. This sample comprises 15,000 or so clones, roughly 70% of them detected only once. The ten most abundant clones make up around 30% of the sample. V ends up 4 bases short and J 3 bases short, with an unmatched junction base count of 15. Inclusive of the bounding cysteine and phenylalanine, the CDR3 is 18 residues long. Only the CDR3 portion is preserved as DNA: 54 bases, with reading frame beginning at the first base. CDR1 SGHVT and CDR2 SQSDAQ are derived from the germline V gene.

The rearranged segments are TRBV7-4 and TRBJ1-2; 9 junctional bases match TRBD1. The sequence was obtained from a man aged 18 to 30. The sequenced sample consisted of peripheral blood mononuclear cells (PBMCs). In nucleotides, the sequence is TGTGCCAGCAGCTCCGAATACAGGGGGCGAGTAGTATACTATGGCTACACCTTC. The translation is CASSSEYRGRVVYYGYTF.